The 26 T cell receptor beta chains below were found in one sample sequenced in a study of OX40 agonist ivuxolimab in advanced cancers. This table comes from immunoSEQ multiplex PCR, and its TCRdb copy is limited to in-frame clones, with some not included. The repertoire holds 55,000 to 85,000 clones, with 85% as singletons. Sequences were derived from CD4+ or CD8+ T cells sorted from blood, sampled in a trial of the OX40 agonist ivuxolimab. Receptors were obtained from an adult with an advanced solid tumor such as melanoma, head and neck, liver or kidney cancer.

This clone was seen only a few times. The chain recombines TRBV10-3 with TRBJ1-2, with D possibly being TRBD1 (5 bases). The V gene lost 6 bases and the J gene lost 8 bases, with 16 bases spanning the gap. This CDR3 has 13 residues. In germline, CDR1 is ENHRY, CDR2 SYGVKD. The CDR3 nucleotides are TGTGCCATCAGCCCGGGGGACGCCGTCGGCTACACCTTC. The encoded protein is CAISPGDAVGYTF.

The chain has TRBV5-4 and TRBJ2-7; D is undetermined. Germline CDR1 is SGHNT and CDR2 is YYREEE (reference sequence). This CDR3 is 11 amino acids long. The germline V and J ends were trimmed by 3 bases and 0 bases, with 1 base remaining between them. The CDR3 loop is CASSSSYEQYF. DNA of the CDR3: TGTGCCAGCAGCTCCTCCTACGAGCAGTACTTC.

As DNA, the CDR3 is TGTGCCAGCAGTACGACTAGCGGGGGGTACAATGAGCAGTTCTTC. This sequence encodes CASSTTSGGYNEQFF. The V call is TRBV6-5, the J call TRBJ2-1; 13 nucleotides line up with TRBD2. CDR3 length equals 15 residues. The V and J ends lost 5 bases and 4 bases, in that order; junction bases with no gene match: 2. CDR1 is MNHEY, CDR2 SVGAGI, per germline.

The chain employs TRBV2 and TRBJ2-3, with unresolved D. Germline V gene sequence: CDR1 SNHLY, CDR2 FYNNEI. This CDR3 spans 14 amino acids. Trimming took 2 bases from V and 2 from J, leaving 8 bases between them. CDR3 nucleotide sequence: TGTGCCAGCAGTGAAAACCGAGACACAGATACGCAGTATTTT. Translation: CASSENRDTDTQYF.

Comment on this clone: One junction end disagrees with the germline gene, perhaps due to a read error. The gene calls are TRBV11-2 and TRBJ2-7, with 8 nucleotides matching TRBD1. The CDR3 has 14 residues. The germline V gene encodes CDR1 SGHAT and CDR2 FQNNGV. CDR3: CASSLRTGSSEQYF. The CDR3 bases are TGTGCCAGCAGCCTTCGGACAGGGTCCTCCGAGCAGTACTTC.

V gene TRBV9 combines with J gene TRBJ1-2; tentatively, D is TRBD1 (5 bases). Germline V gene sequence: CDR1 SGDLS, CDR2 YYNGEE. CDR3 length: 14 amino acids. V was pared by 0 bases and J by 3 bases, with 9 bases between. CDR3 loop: CASSVDLGDYGYTF. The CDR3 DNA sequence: TGTGCCAGCAGCGTAGATCTGGGGGACTATGGCTACACCTTC.

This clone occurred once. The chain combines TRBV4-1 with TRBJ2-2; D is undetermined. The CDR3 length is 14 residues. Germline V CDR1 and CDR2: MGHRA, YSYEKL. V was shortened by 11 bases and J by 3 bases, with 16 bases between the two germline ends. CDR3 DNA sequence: TGCGCCGCAACCCCGGAAGTTTACACCGGGGAGCTGTTTTTT. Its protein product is CAATPEVYTGELFF.

In nucleotides, the CDR3 is TGTGCCAGCAGTGCGAGCTCTGGGGCCAACGTCCTGACTTTC. It codes for CASSASSGANVLTF. V and J are TRBV6-1 and TRBJ2-6; D not certain. The V gene's germline CDR1 is MNHNS and CDR2 SASEGT. The CDR3 runs to 14 residues. V lost 4 bases and J 0 bases, leaving 4 bases between the germline ends.

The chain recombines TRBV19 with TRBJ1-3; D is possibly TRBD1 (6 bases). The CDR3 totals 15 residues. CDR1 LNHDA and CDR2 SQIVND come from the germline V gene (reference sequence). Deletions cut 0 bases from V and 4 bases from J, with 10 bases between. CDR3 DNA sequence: TGTGCCAGTAGTATAGATCCAGGGGTCGGAAACACCATATATTTT. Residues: CASSIDPGVGNTIYF.

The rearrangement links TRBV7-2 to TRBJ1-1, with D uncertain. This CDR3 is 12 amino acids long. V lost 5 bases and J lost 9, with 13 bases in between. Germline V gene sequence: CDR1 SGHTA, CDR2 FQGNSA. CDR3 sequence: CASSPWAGKAFF. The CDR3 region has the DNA TGTGCCAGCAGCCCGTGGGCAGGAAAAGCTTTCTTT.

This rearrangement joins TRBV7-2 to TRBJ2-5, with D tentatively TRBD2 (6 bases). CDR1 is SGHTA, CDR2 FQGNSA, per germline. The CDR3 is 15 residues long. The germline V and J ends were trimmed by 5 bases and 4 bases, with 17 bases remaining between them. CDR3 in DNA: TGTGCCAGCAGCCCTACCCCCGGGGGACGAGAGACCCAGTACTTC. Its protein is CASSPTPGGRETQYF.

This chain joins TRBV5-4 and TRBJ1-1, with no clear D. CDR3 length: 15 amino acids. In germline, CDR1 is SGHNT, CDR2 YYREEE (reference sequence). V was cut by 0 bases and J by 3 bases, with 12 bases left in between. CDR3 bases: TGTGCCAGCAGCTTGGGGCGGGGAGGGTACACTGAAGCTTTCTTT. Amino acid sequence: CASSLGRGGYTEAFF.

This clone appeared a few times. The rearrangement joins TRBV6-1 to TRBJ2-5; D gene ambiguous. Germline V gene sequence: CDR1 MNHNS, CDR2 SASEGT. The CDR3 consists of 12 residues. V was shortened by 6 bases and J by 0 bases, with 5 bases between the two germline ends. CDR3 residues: CASRYYQETQYF. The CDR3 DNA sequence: TGTGCCAGCAGGTACTACCAAGAGACCCAGTACTTC.

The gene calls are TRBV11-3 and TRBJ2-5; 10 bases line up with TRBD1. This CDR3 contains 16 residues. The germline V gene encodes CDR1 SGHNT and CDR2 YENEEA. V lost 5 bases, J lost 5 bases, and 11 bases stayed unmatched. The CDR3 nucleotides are TGTGCCAGCAGCAAGCGGACAGGGGGTTTCGTGGAGACCCAGTACTTC. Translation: CASSKRTGGFVETQYF. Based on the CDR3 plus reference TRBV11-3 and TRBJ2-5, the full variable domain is EAGVVQSPRYKIIEKKQPVAFWCNPISGHNTLYWYLQNLGQGPELLIRYENEEAVDDSQLPKDRFSAERLKGVDSTLKIQPAELGDSAVYLCASSKRTGGFVETQYFGPGTRLLVL.

This chain's CDR3 is CASSQARGMGWGETQYF. As DNA, the CDR3 is TGCGCCAGCAGCCAAGCTAGGGGGATGGGATGGGGAGAGACCCAGTACTTC. This sequence joins TRBV4-3 and TRBJ2-5; D perhaps matches TRBD1 (6 bases). The germline gives CDR1 LGHNA, CDR2 YSLEER. The CDR3 has 17 residues. Trimming stripped 1 base from V and 4 bases from J, with 19 bases between.

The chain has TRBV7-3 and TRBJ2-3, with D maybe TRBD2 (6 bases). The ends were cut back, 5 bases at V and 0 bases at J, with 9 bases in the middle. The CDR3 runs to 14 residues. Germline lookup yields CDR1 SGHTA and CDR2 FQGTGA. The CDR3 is CASSRAGSTDTQYF. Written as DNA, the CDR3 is TGTGCCAGCAGCCGGGCGGGGAGCACAGATACGCAGTATTTT.

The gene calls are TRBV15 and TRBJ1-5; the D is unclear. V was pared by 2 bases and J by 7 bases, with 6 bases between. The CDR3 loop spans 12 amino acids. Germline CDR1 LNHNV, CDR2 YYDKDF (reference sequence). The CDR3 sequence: CATSRFNQPQHF. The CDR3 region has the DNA TGTGCCACCAGCAGATTTAACCAGCCCCAGCATTTT.

The CDR3 spells CASSPGAVYGYTF. DNA for the CDR3: TGTGCCAGTAGTCCTGGTGCGGTCTATGGCTACACCTTC. The V gene is TRBV19, the J gene TRBJ1-2; D ambiguous. The ends were cut back, 5 bases at V and 4 bases at J, with 11 bases in the middle. CDR1 and CDR2 (germline): LNHDA, SQIVND (reference sequence). This CDR3 has 13 residues. The whole variable domain, filled in from reference TRBV19 and TRBJ1-2, reads DGGITQSPKYLFRKEGQNVTLSCEQNLNHDAMYWYRQDPGQGLRLIYYSQIVNDFQKGDIAEGYSVSREKKESFPLTVTSAQKNPTAFYLCASSPGAVYGYTFGSGTRLTVV.

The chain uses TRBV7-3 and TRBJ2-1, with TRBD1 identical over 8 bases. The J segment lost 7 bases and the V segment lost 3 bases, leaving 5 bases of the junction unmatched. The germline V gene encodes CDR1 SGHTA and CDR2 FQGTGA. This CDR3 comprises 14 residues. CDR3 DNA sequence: TGTGCCAGCAGCTTTGGACAGGGTAGTAATGAGCAGTTCTTC. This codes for CASSFGQGSNEQFF.

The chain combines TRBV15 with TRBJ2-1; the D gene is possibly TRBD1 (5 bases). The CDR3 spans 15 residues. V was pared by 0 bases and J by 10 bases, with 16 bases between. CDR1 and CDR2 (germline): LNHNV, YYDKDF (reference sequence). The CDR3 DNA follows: TGTGCCACCAGCAGAGACGCTATTGGGGCCTCGGAGCAGTTCTTC. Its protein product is CATSRDAIGASEQFF.

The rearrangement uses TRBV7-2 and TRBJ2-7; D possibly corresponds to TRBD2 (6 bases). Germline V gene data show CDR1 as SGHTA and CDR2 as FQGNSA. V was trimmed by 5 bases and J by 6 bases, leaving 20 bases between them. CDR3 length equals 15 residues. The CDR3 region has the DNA TGTGCCAGCAGCGTCTCGGGCGGGGCTGTCGCCGAGCAGTACTTC. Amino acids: CASSVSGGAVAEQYF.

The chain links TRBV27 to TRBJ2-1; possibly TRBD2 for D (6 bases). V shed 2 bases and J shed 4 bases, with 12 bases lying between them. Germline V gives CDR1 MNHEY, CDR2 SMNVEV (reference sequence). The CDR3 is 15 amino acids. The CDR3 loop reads CASSLRGRDYNEQFF. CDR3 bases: TGTGCCAGCAGTTTAAGAGGGCGGGATTACAATGAGCAGTTCTTC.

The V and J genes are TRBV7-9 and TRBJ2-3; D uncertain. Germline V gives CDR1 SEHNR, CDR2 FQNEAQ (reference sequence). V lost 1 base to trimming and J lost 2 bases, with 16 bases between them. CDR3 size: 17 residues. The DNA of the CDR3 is TGTGCCAGCAGCTTAGGGTTCGGTCAAGGAGCCACAGATACGCAGTATTTT. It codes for CASSLGFGQGATDTQYF.

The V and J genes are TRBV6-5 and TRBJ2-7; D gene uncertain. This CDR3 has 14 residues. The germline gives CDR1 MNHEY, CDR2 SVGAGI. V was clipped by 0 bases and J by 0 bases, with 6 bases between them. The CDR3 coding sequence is TGTGCCAGCAGTTACTCTATGGACTCCTACGAGCAGTACTTC. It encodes CASSYSMDSYEQYF.

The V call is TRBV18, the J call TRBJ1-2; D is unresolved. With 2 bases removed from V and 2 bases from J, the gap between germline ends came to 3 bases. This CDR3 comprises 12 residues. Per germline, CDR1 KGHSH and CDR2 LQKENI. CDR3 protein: CASSPGNYGYTF. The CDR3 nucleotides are TGTGCCAGCTCACCAGGGAACTATGGCTACACCTTC. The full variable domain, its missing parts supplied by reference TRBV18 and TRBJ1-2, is NAGVMQNPRHLVRRRGQEARLRCSPMKGHSHVYWYRQLPEEGLKFMVYLQKENIIDESGMPKERFSAEFPKEGPSILRIQQVVRGDSAAYFCASSPGNYGYTFGSGTRLTVV.

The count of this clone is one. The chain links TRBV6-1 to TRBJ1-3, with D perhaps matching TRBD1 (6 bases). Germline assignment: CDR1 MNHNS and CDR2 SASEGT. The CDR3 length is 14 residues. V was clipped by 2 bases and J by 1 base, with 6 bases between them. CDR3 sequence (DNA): TGTGCCAGCAGTGAAAGGGGGTCTGGAAACACCATATATTTT. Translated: CASSERGSGNTIYF.